This T cell receptor (beta chain) was recorded in a study of T cells in Graves' hyperthyroidism and ophthalmopathy. Absence of ophthalmopathy progression within 18 months defined stable Graves' hyperthyroidism. The study left out patients who had uncontrolled infection, other autoimmune disease, pregnancy or lactation. Study findings and constraints: Most expanded thyroid clonotypes above 0.001 recurred in blood.

Worth noting for this clonotype: Its antigen is not known.

The CDR3 regions of TCR beta were amplified from RNA transcripts. First-round RT-PCR targeting the TCR CDR3 was performed with the HTBI primer set. TCRdb reprocessed the multiplex PCR reads with MiXCR, giving one entry per CDR3 protein. Seen here are about 760,000 distinct CDR3 sequences, about 35% observed once, and the top ten hold roughly 31%. The CDR3 covers 16 residues. Germline V gene sequence: CDR1 SGHVS, CDR2 FQNEAQ. V was shortened by 1 base and J by 0 bases, with 10 bases between the two germline ends. The sequenced sample consisted of blood. The V and J genes are TRBV7-8 and TRBJ1-5; D is unresolved. The clonotype comes from a woman in her thirties or forties with Graves' hyperthyroidism. The CDR3 DNA reads TGTGCCAGCAGCTTAGTTGTAGGAGATAGCAATCAGCCCCAGCATTTT. Its translation: CASSLVVGDSNQPQHF.